The 5 T cell receptor beta chains below all came from one sample that was sequenced in a study of control samples from healthy donors and cancer patients. The protocol was immunoSEQ multiplex PCR, while the TCRdb copy is restricted to in-frame clones and leaves out a portion. The sample lists roughly 80,000 clones, 89% occurring once. The sequenced sample was blood. The receptors were sampled from a man aged 45-60 years in good health.

The V and J genes are TRBV19 and TRBJ2-2; 8 bases are a match to TRBD1. Trimming at V came to 6 bases and at J to 7 bases, leaving 13 bases not matched to a gene. The CDR3 contains 16 residues. Germline lookup yields CDR1 LNHDA and CDR2 SQIVND (reference sequence). The CDR3 loop reads CASSHYGQGMVGELFF. CDR3 nucleotide sequence: TGTGCCAGTAGCCACTATGGACAGGGAATGGTCGGGGAGCTGTTTTTT.

Turning to this clone: One end of the junction fails to match germline, which may point to a read error. V and J are TRBV6-5 and TRBJ1-1, with 7 bases that match TRBD1. CDR1 is MNHEY and CDR2 is SVGAGI in the germline V gene. The CDR3 spans 15 residues. The CDR3 loop is CASTYYRGTNAEAFF. DNA for the CDR3: TGTGCCAGCACCTACTACAGGGGAACGAACGCTGAAGCTTTCTTT.

V is TRBV6-2 or TRBV6-3 and J is TRBJ2-3, with D perhaps matching TRBD2 (6 bases). The CDR3 runs 14 residues. Trimming took off 4 bases at V and 6 bases at J, with 14 bases between the two ends. In germline, CDR1 is MNHEY, CDR2 SVGEGT. The chain's CDR3 is CASSSGTAWDTQYF. CDR3 DNA sequence: TGTGCCAGCAGTTCCGGGACTGCTTGGGATACGCAGTATTTT.

V gene TRBV6-5 combines with J gene TRBJ2-3; D call uncertain. Germline V gives CDR1 MNHEY, CDR2 SVGAGI. The CDR3 covers 14 residues. Trimming left V 4 bases short and J 1 base short, with 9 bases between. The CDR3 is CASSSSSGTDTQYF. The CDR3 DNA sequence: TGTGCCAGCAGTTCCTCCTCCGGCACAGATACGCAGTATTTT.

DNA of the CDR3: TGTGCCAGCAGCCAAGGGGGCGCGAACTATGGCTACACCTTC. This translates into CASSQGGANYGYTF. The V gene is TRBV9, the J gene TRBJ1-2; 7 bases are a match to TRBD1. Germline V CDR1 and CDR2: SGDLS, YYNGEE. This CDR3 is 14 amino acids long. V lost 4 bases, J lost 2 bases, and 5 bases stayed unmatched.